One T cell receptor beta chain is described in this entry. These data belong to a study of blood T cell repertoires in COVID-19. Trimming pared 1 base from V and 4 bases from J, leaving 11 bases between. CDR3 length: 15 residues. Germline loops: CDR1 LGHDT, CDR2 YNNKEL (reference sequence). How the authors handled the data: The assay estimated nucleated cells by amplifying reference gene primers. TCRdb's table, derived via immunoSEQ multiplex PCR, lists solely in-frame clones and lacks some. V and J calls and clone size are copied from that table; D and trimming were computed from the DNA. The profile shows about 160,000 clones, around 85% of them singletons.

This TCR was recovered from a human donor with acute or convalescent COVID-19. The donor label of this sample is uncertain. The sequencing sample was made of peripheral blood. V gene TRBV3-1 (or the pseudogene TRBV3-2) combines with J gene TRBJ1-3; the D gene is possibly TRBD1 (6 bases). The CDR3 DNA is TGTGCCAGCAGCCAAGCCGGGGGGCACGGAAACACCATATATTTT. Its protein is CASSQAGGHGNTIYF.